This TCR beta chain was obtained from a study of T cells in Graves' hyperthyroidism and ophthalmopathy. On this clonotype itself: Since a much larger clone is just one base distant, this may be a read error.

TCR beta CDR3 regions were amplified from RNA transcripts. The primer set for the first-round RT-PCR of the TCR CDR3 was HTBI. From the multiplex PCR reads, TCRdb called clonotypes with MiXCR, one entry per CDR3 protein. This repertoire shows some 490,000 distinct CDR3 sequences, 15% to 20% found once; its top ten account for roughly 29%. The germline V gene encodes CDR1 KGHSH and CDR2 LQKENI. The CDR3 spans 16 residues. The chain couples TRBV18 to TRBJ2-2; TRBD2 is a possible D gene (6 bases). The TCR was taken from a woman aged 30 to 39 with Graves' ophthalmopathy. The material sequenced was blood. In nucleotides, the CDR3 is TGTGCCAGCTCATCAATGATACAGACAAACACCGGGGGGCTGTTTTTT. It specifies CASSSMIQTNTGGLFF.